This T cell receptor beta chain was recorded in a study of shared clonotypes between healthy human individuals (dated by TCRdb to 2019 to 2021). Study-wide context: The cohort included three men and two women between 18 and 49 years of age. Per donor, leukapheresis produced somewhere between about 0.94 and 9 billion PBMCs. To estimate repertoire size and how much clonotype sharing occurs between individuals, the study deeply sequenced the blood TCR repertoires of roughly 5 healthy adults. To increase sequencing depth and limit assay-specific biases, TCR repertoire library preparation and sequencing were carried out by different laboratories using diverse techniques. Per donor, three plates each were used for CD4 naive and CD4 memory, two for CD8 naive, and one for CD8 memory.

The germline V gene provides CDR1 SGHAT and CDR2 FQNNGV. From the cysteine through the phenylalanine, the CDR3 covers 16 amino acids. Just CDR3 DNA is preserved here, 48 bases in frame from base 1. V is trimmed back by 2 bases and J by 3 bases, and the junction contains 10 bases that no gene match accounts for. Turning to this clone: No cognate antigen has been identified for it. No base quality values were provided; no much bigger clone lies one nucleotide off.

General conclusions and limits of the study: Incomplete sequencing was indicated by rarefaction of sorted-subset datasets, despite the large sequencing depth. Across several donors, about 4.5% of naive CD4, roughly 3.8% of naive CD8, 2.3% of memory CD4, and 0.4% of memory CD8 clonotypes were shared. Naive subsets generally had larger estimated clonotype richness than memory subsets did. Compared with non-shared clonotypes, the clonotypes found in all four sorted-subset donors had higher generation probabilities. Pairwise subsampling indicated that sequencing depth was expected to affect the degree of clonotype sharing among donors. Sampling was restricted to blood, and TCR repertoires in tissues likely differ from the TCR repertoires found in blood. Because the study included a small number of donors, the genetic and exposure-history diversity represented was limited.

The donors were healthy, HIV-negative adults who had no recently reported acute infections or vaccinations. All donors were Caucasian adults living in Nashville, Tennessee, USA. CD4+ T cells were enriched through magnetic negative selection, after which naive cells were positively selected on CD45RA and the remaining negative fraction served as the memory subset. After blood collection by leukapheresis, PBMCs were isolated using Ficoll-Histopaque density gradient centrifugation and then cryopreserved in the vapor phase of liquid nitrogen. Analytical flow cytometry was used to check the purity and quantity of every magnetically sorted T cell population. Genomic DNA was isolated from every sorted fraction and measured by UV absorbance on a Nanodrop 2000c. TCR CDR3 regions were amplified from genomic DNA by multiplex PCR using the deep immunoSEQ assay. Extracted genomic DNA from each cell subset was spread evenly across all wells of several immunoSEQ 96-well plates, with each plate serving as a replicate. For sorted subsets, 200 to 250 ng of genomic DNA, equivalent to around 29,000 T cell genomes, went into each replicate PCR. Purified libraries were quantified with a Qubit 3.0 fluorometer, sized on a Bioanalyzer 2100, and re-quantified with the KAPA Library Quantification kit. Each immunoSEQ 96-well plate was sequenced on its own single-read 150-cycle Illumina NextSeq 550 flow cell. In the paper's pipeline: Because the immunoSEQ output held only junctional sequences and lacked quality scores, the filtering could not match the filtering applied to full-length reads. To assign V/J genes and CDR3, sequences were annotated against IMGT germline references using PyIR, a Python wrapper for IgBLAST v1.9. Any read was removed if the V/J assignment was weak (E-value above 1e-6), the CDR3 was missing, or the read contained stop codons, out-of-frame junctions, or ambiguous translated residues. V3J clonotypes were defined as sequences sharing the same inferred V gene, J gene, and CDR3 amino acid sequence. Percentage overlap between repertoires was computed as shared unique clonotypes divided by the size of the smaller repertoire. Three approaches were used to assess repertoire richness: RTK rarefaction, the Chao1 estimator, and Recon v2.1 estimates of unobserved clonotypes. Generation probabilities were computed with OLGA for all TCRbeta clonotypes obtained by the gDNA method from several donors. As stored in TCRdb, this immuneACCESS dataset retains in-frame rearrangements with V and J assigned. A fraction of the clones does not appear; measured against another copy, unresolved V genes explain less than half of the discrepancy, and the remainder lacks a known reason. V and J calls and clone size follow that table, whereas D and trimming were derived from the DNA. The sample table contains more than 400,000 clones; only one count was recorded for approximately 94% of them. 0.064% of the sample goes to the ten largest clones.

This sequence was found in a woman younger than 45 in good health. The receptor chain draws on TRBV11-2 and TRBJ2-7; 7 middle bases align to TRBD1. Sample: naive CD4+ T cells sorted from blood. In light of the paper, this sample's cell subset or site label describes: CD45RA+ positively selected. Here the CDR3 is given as CASSLSPPRDSYEQYF. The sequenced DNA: TGTGCCAGCAGCTTAAGTCCCCCAAGGGACAGCTACGAGCAGTACTTC.